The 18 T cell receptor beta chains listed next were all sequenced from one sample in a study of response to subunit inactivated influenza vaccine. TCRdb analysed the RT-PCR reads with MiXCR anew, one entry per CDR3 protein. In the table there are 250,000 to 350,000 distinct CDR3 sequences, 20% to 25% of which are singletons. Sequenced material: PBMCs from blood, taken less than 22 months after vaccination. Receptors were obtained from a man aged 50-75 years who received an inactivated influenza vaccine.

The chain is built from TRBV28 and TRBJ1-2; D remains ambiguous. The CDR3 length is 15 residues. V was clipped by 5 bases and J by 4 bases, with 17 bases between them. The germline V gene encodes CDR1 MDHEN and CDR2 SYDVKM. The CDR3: CASSPYLEESYGYTF. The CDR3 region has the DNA TGTGCCAGCAGTCCCTACTTGGAGGAGAGCTATGGCTACACCTTC.

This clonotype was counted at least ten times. The CDR3 here is CASSPSTGGYSNQPQHF. The CDR3 nucleotides read TGTGCCAGCAGTCCTTCTACAGGGGGGTATAGCAATCAGCCCCAGCATTTT. The chain has TRBV7-2 and TRBJ1-5; 8 bases agree with TRBD1. CDR1 SGHTA and CDR2 FQGNSA come from the germline V gene. This CDR3 spans 17 amino acids. The V and J ends lost 6 bases and 0 bases, in that order; junction bases with no gene match: 10.

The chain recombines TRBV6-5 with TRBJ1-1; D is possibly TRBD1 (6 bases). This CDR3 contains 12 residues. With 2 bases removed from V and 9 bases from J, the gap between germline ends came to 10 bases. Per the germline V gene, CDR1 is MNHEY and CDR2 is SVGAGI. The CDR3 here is CASSYTQGKAFF. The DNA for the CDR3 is TGTGCCAGCAGTTACACACAGGGCAAAGCTTTCTTT.

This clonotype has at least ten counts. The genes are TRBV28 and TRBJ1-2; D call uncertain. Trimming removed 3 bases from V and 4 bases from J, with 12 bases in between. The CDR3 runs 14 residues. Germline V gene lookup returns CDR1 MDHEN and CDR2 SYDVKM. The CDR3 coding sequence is TGTGCCAGCAGTTTCCAGAGCTTTGCCTATGGCTACACCTTC. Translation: CASSFQSFAYGYTF.

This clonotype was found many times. The CDR3 protein is CASSFRRDTEAFF. DNA for the CDR3: TGCGCCAGCAGCTTCCGCAGGGACACTGAAGCTTTCTTT. V is TRBV5-1 and J is TRBJ1-1, with D perhaps TRBD1 (5 bases). Trimming left V 2 bases short and J 3 bases short, with 8 bases between. This CDR3 is built from 13 residues. CDR1 SGHRS and CDR2 YFSETQ come from the germline V gene.

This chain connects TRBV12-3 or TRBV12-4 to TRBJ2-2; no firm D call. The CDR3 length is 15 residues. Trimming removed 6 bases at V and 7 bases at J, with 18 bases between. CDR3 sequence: CASRGLRVRNGELFF. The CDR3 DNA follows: TGTGCCAGCAGAGGGTTACGGGTTCGGAACGGGGAGCTGTTTTTT.

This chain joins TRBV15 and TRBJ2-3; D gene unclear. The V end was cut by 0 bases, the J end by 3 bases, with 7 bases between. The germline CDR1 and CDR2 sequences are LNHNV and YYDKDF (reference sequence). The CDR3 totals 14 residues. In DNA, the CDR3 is TGTGCCACCAGCAGAGAGCGTTGGACAGATACGCAGTATTTT. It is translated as CATSRERWTDTQYF.

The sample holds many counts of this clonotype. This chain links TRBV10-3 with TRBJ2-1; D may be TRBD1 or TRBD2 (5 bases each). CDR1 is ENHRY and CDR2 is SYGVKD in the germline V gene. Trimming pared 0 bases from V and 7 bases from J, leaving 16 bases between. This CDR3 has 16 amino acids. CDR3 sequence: CAISESTGGMGNEQFF. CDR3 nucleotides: TGTGCCATCAGTGAGTCGACTGGGGGAATGGGGAATGAGCAGTTCTTC.

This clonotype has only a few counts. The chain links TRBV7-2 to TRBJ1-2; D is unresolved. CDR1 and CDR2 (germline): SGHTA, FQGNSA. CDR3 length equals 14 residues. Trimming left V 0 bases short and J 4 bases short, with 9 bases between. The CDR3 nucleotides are TGTGCCAGCAGCTTAGCGCTGGCGGCCTATGGCTACACCTTC. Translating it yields CASSLALAAYGYTF.

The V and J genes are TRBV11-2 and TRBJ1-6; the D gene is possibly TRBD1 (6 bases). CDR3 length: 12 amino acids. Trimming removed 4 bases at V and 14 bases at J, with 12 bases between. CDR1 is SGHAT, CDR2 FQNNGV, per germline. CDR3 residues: CASSWDKSALHF. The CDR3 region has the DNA TGTGCCAGCAGCTGGGACAAGTCAGCCCTCCACTTT.

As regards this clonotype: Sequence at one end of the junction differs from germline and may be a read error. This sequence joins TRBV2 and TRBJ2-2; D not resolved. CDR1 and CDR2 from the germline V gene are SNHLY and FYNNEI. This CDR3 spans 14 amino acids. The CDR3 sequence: CANSEDPGTGELFF. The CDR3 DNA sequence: TGTGCCAACAGTGAGGACCCCGGAACCGGGGAGCTGTTTTTT.

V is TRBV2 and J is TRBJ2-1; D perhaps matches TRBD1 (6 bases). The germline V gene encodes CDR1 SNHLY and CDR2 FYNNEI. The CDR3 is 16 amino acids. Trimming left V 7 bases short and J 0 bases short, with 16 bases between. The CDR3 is CASTLSGTLSYNEQFF. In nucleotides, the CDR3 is TGTGCCAGCACCCTATCCGGGACACTCTCCTACAATGAGCAGTTCTTC.

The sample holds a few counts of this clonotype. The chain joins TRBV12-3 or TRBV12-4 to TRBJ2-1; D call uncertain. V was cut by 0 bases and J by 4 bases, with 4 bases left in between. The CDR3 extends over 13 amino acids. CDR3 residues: CASSLALYNEQFF. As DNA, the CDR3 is TGTGCCAGCAGTTTAGCTTTGTACAATGAGCAGTTCTTC.

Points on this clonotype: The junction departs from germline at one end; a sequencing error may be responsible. In DNA form, the CDR3 reads TGTGCCATCAGTTTCTTAGGACGGGGTAGAATTTTGAGCAATGAGCAGTTCTTC. Translated: CAISFLGRGRILSNEQFF. This chain links TRBV12-3 or TRBV12-4 with TRBJ2-1, with D possibly matching TRBD2 (5 bases). This CDR3 comprises 18 residues.

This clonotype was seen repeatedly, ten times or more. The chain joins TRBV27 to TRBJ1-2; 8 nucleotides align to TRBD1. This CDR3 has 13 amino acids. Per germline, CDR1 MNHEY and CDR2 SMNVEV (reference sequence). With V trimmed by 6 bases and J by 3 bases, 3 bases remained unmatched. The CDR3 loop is CASSSQGDYGYTF. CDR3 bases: TGTGCCAGCAGCTCACAGGGGGACTATGGCTACACCTTC.

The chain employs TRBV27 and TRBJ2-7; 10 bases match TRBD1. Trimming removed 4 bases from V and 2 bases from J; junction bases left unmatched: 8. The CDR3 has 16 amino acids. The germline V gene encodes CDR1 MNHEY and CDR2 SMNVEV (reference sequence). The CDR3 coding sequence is TGTGCCAGCAGTTACAGGAAGGGACAGGGGACCTACGAGCAGTACTTC. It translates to CASSYRKGQGTYEQYF.

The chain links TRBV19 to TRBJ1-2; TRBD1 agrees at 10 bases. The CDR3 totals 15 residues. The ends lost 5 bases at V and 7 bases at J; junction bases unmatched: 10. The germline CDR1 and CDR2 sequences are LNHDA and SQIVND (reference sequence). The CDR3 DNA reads TGTGCCAGTAGTGTGACAGGGGGCTCAGCCGGTGGCTACACCTTC. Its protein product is CASSVTGGSAGGYTF.

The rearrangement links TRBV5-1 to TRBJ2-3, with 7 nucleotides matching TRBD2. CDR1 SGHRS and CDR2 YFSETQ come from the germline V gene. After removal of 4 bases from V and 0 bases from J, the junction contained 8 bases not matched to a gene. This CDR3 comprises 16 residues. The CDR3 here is CASSLGGSTSTDTQYF. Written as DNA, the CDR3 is TGCGCCAGCAGCCTCGGGGGGTCAACCAGCACAGATACGCAGTATTTT.